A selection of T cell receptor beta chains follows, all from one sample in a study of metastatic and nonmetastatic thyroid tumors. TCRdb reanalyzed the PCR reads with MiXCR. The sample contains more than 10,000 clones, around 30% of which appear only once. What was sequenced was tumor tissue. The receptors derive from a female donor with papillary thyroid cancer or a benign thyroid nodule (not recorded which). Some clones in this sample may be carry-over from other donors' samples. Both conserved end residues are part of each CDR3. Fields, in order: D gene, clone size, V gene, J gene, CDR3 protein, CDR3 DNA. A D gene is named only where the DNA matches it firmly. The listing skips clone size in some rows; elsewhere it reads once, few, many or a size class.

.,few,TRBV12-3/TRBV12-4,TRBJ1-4,CASSSLVGSGEKLFF,TGTGCCAGCAGTTCTCTTGTGGGGAGCGGTGAAAAACTGTTTTTT
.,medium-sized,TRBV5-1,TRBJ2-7,CASSLPSYEQYF,TGCGCCAGCAGCTTGCCCAGCTACGAGCAGTACTTC
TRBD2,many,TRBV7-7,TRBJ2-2,CASSLAGAYTGELFF,TGTGCTAGCAGCTTAGCGGGGGCCTACACCGGGGAGCTGTTTTTT
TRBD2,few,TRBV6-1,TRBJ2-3,CASKRESTDTQYF,TGTGCCAGCAAGCGGGAGAGCACAGATACGCAGTATTTT
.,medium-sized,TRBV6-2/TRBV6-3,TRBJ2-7,CATGHYLEQYF,TGTGCCACGGGACATTACTTAGAGCAGTACTTC
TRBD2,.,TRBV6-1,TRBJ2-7,CASSSGTSGKVWEQYF,TGTGCCAGCAGCTCCGGGACTAGCGGGAAGGTTTGGGAGCAGTACTTT
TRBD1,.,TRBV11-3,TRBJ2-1,CASSPGQGDEQFF,TGTGCCAGCAGCCCGGGACAGGGTGATGAGCAGTTCTTC
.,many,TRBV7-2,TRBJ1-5,CASRLDGTHVPQHF,TGTGCCAGCAGATTGGACGGGACCCATGTGCCCCAGCATTTT
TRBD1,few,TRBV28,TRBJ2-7,CASSPSRTGFREQYF,TGTGCCAGCAGCCCGTCCCGGACAGGGTTCAGAGAGCAGTACTTC
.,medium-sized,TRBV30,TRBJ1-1,CAWTSGGGNTEAFF,TGTGCCTGGACTTCTGGAGGGGGGAACACTGAAGCTTTCTTT
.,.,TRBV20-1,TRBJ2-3,CSAKPGPSTDTQYF,TGCAGTGCCAAACCGGGACCAAGCACAGATACGCAGTATTTT
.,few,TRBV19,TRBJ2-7,CASSGAAEQYF,TGTGCCAGTAGTGGGGCCGCCGAGCAGTACTTC
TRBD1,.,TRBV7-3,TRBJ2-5,CASSPGQGADRTQYF,TGTGCCAGCAGCCCGGGACAGGGGGCGGACAGGACCCAGTACTTC
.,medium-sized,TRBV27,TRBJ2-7,CASSTTARYEQYF,TGTGCCAGCAGTACTACGGCCAGATACGAGCAGTACTTC
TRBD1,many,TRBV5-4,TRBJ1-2,CASSKGQVDGYTF,TGTGCCAGCAGCAAAGGACAGGTTGATGGCTACACCTTC
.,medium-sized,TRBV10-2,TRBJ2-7,CASSEIVVGQYF,TGCGCCAGCAGTGAGATAGTGGTCGGGCAGTACTTC
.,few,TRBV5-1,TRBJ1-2,CASSSTEFYGYTF,TGCGCCAGCAGCTCGACTGAATTCTATGGCTACACCTTC
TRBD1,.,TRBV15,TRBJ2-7,CATSRDRTGEVEQYF,TGTGCCACCAGCAGAGATCGGACAGGGGAGGTCGAGCAGTACTTC
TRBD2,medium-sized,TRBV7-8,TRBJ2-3,CASSFSTPLAGRPDTQYF,TGTGCCAGCAGCTTTTCCACCCCGCTAGCGGGGAGACCAGATACGCAGTATTTT
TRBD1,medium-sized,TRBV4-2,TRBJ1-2,CASSPGQGYNYGYTF,TGTGCCAGCAGCCCCGGACAGGGGTATAACTATGGCTACACCTTC
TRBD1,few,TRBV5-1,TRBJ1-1,CASSLGQGTAFF,TGCGCCAGCAGCTTGGGACAGGGTACGGCTTTCTTT
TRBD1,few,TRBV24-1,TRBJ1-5,CATSDPWDRVQPQHF,TGTGCCACCAGTGATCCGTGGGACAGGGTTCAGCCCCAGCATTTT
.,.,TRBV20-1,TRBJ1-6,CSARDRGNNSPLHF,TGCAGTGCTAGAGACAGGGGCAATAATTCACCCCTCCACTTT
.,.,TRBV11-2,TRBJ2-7,CASSHTSGKGLTYEQYF,TGTGCCAGCAGCCATACCTCCGGGAAGGGATTAACCTACGAGCAGTACTTC
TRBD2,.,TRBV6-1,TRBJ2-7,CASTISGLAGGGEYF,TGTGCCAGCACAATCTCGGGACTAGCGGGAGGAGGGGAGTACTTC
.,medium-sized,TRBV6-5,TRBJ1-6,CASSYYPPPSNSPLHF,TGTGCCAGCAGTTACTACCCCCCCCCAAGCAATTCACCCCTCCACTTT
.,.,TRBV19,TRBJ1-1,CATFGQNTEAFF,TGTGCCACCTTCGGACAAAACACTGAAGCTTTCTTT
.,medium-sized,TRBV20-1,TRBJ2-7,CSASVPGARDEQYF,TGCAGTGCGAGCGTCCCAGGGGCCAGGGACGAGCAGTACTTC
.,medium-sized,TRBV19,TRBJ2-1,CASNTGGDSYNEQFF,TGTGCCAGTAACACAGGGGGGGACTCCTACAATGAGCAGTTCTTC
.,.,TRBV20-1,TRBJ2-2,CSARAEETGGELFF,TGCAGTGCTAGAGCGGAGGAAACGGGCGGGGAGCTGTTTTTT
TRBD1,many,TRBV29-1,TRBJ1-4,CSAGDRVNEKLFF,TGCAGCGCCGGGGACAGGGTTAATGAAAAACTGTTTTTT
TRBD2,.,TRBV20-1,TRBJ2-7,CSARGQRGAGDEQYF,TGCAGTGCTAGAGGACAGCGGGGGGCAGGTGACGAGCAGTACTTC
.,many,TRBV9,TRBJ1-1,CASSSLEGAFF,TGTGCCAGCAGCTCCCTAGAAGGGGCTTTCTTT
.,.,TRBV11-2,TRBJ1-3,CASSFPAERNTIYF,TGTGCCAGCAGCTTTCCTGCTGAGCGAAACACCATATATTTT
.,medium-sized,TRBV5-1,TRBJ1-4,CASREGQPTNEKLFF,TGCGCCAGCAGAGAAGGACAGCCAACTAATGAAAAACTGTTTTTT